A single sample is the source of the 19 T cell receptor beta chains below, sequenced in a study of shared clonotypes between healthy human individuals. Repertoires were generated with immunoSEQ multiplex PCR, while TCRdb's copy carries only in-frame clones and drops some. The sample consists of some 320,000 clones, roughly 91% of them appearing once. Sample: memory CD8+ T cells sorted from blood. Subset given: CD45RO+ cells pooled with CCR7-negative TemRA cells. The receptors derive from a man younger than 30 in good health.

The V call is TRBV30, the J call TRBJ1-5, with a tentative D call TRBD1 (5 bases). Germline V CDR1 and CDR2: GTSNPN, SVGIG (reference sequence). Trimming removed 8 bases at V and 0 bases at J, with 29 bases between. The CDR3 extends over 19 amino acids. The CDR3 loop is CAPYRRGYRRQNSNQPQHF. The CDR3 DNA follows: TGTGCCCCCTACCGCCGGGGATACAGGCGTCAGAATAGCAATCAGCCCCAGCATTTT.

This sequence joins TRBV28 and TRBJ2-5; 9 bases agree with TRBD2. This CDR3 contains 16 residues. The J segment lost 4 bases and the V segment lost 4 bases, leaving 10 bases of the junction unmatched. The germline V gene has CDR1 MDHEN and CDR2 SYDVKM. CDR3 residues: CASSSPVAGASETQYF. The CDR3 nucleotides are TGTGCCAGCAGTTCTCCGGTAGCGGGGGCATCAGAGACCCAGTACTTC.

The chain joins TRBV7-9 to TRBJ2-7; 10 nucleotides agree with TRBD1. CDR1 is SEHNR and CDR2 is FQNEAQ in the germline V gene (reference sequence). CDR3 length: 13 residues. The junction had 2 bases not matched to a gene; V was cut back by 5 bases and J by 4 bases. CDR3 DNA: TGTGCCAGCAGCGGGGACAGGGGTTACGAGCAGTACTTC. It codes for CASSGDRGYEQYF.

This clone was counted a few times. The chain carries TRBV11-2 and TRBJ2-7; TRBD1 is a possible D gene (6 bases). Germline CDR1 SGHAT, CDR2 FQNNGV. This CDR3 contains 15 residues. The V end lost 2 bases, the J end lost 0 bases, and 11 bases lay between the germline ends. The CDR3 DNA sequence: TGTGCCAGCAGCTTATCGACAGGCCTCTCCTACGAGCAGTACTTC. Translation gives CASSLSTGLSYEQYF. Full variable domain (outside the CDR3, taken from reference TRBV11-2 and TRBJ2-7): EAGVAQSPRYKIIEKRQSVAFWCNPISGHATLYWYQQILGQGPKLLIQFQNNGVVDDSQLPKDRFSAERLKGVDSTLKIQPAKLEDSAVYLCASSLSTGLSYEQYFGPGTRLTVT.

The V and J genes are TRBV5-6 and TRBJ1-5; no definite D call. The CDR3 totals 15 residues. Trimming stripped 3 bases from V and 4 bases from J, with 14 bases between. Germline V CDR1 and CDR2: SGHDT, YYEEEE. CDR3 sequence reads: CASSWRGRRNQPQHF. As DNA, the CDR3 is TGTGCCAGCAGCTGGAGAGGACGGCGTAATCAGCCCCAGCATTTT.

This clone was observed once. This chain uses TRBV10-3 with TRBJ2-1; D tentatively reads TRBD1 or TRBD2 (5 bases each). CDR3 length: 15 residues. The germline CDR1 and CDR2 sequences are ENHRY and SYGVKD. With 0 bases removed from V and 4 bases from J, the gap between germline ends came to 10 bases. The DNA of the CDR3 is TGTGCCATCAGTGAGTCTACAGGAGGTTACAATGAGCAGTTCTTC. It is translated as CAISESTGGYNEQFF.

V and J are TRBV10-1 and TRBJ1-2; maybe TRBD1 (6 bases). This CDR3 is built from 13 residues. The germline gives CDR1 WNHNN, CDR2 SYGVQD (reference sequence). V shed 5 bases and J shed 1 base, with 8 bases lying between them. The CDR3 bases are TGCGCCAGCAGTCAGGGGATTAACTATGGCTACACCTTC. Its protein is CASSQGINYGYTF.

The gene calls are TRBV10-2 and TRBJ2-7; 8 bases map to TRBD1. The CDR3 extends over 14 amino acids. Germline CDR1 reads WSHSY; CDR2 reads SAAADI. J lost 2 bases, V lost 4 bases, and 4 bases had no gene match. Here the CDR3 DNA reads TGCGCCAGCAGTGGGGCACAGGGGGCCTACGAGCAGTACTTC. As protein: CASSGAQGAYEQYF.

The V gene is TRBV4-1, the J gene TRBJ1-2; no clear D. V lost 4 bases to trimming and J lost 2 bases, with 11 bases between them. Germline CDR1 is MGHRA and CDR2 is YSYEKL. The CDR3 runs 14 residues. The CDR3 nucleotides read TGCGCCAGCAGCCTACGCAGGCTGAACTATGGCTACACCTTC. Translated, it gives CASSLRRLNYGYTF.

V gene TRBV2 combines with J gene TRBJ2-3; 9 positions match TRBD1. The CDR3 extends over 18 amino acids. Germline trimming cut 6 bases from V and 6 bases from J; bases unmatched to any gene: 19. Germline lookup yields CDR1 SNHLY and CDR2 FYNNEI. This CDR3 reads CASSWVGQGDAGRDTQYF. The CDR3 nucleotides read TGTGCCAGCAGCTGGGTGGGACAGGGAGATGCAGGGCGCGATACGCAGTATTTT.

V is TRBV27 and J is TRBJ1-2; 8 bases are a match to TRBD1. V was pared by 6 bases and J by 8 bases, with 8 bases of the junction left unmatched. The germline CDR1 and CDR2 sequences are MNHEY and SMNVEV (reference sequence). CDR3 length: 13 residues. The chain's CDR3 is CASRTPGGRGYTF. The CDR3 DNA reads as TGTGCCAGCAGGACTCCAGGGGGCAGGGGCTACACCTTC.

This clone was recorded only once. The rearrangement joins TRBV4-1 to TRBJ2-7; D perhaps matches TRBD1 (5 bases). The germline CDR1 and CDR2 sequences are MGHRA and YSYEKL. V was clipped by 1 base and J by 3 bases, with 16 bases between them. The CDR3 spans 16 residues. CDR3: CASSQVGPLPYYEQYF. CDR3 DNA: TGCGCCAGCAGCCAAGTGGGGCCATTACCGTACTACGAGCAGTACTTC.

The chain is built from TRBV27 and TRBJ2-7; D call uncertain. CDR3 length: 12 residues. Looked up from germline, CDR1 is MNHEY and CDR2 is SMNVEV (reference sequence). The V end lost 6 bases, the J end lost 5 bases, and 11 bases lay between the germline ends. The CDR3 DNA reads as TGTGCCAGCAGCCCAGTAGGCCACGAGCAGTACTTC. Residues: CASSPVGHEQYF.

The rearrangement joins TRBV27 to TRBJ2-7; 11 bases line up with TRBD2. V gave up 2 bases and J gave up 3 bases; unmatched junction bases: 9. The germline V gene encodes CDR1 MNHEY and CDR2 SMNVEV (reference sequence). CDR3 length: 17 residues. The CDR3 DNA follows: TGTGCCAGCAGTTTAACGGGTCTAGCGGGAGGATACTACGAGCAGTACTTC. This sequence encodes CASSLTGLAGGYYEQYF.

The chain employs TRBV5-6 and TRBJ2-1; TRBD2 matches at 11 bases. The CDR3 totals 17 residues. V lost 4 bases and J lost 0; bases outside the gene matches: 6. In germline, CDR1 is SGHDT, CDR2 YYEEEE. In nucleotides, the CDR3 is TGTGCCAGCAGCGTCACTAGCGGGAGTCTCTCCTACAATGAGCAGTTCTTC. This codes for CASSVTSGSLSYNEQFF.

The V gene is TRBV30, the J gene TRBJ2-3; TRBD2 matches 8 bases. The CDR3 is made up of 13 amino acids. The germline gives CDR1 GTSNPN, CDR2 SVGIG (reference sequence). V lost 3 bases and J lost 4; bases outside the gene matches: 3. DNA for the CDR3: TGTGCCTGGAGCATACTAGCGGCAGATACGCAGTATTTT. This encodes CAWSILAADTQYF.

CDR3: CASSQDEQAGKTYNEQFF. CDR3 DNA sequence: TGCGCCAGCAGCCAAGATGAGCAGGCGGGTAAAACCTACAATGAGCAGTTCTTC. This chain links TRBV4-1 with TRBJ2-1, with D perhaps matching TRBD2 (5 bases). V was trimmed by 0 bases and J by 2 bases, leaving 17 bases between them. Germline V CDR1 and CDR2: MGHRA, YSYEKL. The CDR3 covers 18 residues.

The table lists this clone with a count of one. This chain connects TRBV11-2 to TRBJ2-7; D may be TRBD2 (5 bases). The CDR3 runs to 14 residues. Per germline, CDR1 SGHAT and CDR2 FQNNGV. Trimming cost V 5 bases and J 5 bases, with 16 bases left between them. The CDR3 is CASSPPTSSDEQYF. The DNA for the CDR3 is TGTGCCAGCAGCCCCCCAACTAGTTCGGACGAGCAGTACTTC.

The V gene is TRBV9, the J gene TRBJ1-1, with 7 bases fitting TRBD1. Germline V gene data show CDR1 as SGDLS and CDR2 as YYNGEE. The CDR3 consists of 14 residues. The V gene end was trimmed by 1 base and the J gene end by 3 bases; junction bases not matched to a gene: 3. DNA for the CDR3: TGTGCCAGCAGCGTACAGGGGGAGGACACTGAAGCTTTCTTT. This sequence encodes CASSVQGEDTEAFF.